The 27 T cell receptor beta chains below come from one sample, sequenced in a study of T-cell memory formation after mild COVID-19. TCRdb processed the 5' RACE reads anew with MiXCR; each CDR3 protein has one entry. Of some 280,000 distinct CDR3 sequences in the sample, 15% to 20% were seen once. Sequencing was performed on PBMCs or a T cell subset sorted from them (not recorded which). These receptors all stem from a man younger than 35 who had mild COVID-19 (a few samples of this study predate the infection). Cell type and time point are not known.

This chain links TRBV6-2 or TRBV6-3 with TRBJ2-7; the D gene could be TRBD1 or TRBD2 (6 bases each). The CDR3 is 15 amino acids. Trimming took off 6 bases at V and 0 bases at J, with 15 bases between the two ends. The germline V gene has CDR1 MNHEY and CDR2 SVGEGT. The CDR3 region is CASSPRGLASYEQYV. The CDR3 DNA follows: TGTGCCAGCAGCCCACGGGGGCTAGCCTCCTACGAGCAGTACGTC.

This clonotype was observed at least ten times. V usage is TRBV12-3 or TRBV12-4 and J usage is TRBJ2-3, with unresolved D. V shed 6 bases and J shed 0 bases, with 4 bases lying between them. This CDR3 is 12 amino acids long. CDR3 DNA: TGTGCCAGCAGGCCAAGCACAGATACGCAGTATTTT. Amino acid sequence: CASRPSTDTQYF.

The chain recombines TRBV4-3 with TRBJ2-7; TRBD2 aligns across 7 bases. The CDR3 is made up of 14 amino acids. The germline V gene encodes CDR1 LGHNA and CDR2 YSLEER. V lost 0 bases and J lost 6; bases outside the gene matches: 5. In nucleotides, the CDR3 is TGCGCCAGCAGCCAAGAGGGACTAAGGGGCGAGCAGTACTTC. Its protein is CASSQEGLRGEQYF.

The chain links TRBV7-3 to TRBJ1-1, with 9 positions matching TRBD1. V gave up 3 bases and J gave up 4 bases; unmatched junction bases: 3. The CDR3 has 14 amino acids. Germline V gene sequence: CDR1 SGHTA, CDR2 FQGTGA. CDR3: CASSFPGQGTEAFF. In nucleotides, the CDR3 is TGTGCCAGCAGCTTTCCGGGACAGGGCACTGAAGCTTTCTTT.

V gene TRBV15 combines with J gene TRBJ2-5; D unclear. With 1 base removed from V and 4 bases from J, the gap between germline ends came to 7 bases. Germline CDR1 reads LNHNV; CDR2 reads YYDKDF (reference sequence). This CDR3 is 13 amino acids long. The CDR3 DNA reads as TGTGCCACCAGCAGAGTCCCAGCAGAGACCCAGTACTTC. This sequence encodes CATSRVPAETQYF.

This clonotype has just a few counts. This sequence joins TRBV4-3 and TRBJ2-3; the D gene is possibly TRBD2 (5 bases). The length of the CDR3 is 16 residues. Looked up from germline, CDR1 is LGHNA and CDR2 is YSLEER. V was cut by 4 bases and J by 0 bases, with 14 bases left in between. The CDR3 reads CASSPRTATSTDTQYF. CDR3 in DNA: TGCGCCAGCAGCCCTCGGACTGCGACTAGCACAGATACGCAGTATTTT.

CDR3 protein: CASNPQGADTQYF. DNA of the CDR3: TGTGCCAGCAACCCACAGGGGGCAGATACGCAGTATTTT. The genes are TRBV6-5 and TRBJ2-3; 8 bases align to TRBD1. V shed 7 bases and J 4 bases; nucleotides not matched to a gene: 4. The CDR3 has 13 amino acids. Germline CDR1 MNHEY, CDR2 SVGAGI.

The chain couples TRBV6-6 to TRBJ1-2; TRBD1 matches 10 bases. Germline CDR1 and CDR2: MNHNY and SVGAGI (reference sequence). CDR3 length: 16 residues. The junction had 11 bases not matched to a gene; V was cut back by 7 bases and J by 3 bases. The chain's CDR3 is CASTGRDRGGDYGYTF. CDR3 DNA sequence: TGTGCCAGCACAGGTCGGGACAGGGGTGGGGACTATGGCTACACCTTC.

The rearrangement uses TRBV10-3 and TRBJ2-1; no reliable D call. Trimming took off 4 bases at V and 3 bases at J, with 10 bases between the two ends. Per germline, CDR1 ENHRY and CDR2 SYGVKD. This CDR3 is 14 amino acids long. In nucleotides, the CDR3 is TGTGCCATCAGTGTGGCTGCGGACTACAATGAGCAGTTCTTC. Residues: CAISVAADYNEQFF.

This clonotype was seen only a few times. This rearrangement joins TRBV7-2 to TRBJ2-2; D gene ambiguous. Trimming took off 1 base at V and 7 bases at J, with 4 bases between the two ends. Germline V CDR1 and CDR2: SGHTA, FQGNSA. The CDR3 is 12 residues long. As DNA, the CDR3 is TGTGCCAGCAGCTTAGACCGCGGGGAGCTGTTTTTT. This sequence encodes CASSLDRGELFF.

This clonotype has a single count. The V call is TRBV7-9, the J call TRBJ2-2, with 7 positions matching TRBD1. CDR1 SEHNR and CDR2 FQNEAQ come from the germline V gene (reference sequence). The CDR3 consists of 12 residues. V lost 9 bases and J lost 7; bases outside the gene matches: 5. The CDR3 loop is CARTGSDGELFF. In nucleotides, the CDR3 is TGTGCCAGGACAGGGTCGGACGGGGAGCTGTTTTTT.

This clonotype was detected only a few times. The CDR3 region has the DNA TGTGCCAGCTCACCAACAGGGATTTACGAGCAGTACGTC. This encodes CASSPTGIYEQYV. V and J are TRBV18 and TRBJ2-7; possibly TRBD1 for D (6 bases). CDR1 is KGHSH, CDR2 LQKENI, per germline. Trimming took off 2 bases at V and 4 bases at J, with 9 bases between the two ends. This CDR3 region has 13 residues.

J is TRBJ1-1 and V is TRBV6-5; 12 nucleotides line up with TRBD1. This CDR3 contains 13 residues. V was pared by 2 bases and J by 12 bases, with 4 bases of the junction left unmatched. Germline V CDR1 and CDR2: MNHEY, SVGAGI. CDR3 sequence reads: CASSYPGQGASFF. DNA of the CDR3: TGTGCCAGCAGTTACCCGGGACAGGGGGCCTCTTTCTTT.

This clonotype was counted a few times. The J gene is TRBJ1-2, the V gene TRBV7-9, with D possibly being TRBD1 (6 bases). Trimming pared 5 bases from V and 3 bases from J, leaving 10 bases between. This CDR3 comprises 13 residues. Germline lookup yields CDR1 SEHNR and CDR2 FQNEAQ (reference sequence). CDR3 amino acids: CASSPDSHYGYTF. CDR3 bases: TGTGCCAGCAGCCCGGACAGCCACTATGGCTACACCTTC.

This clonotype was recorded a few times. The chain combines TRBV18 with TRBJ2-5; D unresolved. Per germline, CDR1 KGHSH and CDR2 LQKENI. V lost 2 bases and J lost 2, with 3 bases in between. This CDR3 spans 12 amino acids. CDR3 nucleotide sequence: TGTGCCAGCTCACCAGAGCAAGAGACCCAGTACTTC. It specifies CASSPEQETQYF.

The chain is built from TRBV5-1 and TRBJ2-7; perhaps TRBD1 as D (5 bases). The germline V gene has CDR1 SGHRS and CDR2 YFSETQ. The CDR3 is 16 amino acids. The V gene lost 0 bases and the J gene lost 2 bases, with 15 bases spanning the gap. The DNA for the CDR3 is TGCGCCAGCAGCTTGGGGTTCTTGGGGCCCCCCTACGAGCAGTACTTC. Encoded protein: CASSLGFLGPPYEQYF.

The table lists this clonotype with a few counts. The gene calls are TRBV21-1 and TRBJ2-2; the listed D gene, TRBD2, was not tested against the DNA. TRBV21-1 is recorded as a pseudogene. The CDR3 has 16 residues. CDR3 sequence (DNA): TGTGCCAGCAGCAAAGCGCCGCAGGGGAGGGACGGGGAGCTGTTTTTT. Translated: CASSKAPQGRDGELFF.

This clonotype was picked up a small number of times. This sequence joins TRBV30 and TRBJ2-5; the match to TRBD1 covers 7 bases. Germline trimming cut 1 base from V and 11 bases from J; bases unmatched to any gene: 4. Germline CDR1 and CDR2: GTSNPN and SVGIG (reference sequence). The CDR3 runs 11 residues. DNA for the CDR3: TGTGCCTGGAGTGCGGGACAGAGACAGTACTTC. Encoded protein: CAWSAGQRQYF.

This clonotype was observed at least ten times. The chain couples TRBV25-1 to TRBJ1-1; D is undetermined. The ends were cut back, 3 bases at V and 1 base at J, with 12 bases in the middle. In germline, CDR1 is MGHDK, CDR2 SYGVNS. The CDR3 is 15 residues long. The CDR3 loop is CASSESKDANTEAFF. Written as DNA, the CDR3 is TGTGCCAGCAGTGAGTCTAAGGACGCGAACACTGAAGCTTTCTTT.

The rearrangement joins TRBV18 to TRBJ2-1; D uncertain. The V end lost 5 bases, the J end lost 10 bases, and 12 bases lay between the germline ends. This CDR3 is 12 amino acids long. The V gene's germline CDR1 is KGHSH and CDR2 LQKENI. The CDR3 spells CASSRWGREQFF. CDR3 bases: TGTGCCAGCTCAAGGTGGGGTCGAGAGCAGTTCTTC.

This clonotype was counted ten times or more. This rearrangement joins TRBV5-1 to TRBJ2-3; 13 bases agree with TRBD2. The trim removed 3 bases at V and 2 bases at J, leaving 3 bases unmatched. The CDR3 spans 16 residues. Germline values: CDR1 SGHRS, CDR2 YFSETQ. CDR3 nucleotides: TGCGCCAGCAGCTCGGGACTAGCGGGGTACACAGATACGCAGTATTTT. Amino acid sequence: CASSSGLAGYTDTQYF.

The CDR3, as DNA: TGTGCCAGCAGTTTATTTACTAATTCACCCCTCCACTTT. As protein: CASSLFTNSPLHF. J is TRBJ1-6 and V is TRBV27; D not resolved. CDR3 size: 13 residues. Trimming shortened V by 1 base and J by 6 bases, and 4 bases separated the two germline ends. CDR1 MNHEY and CDR2 SMNVEV come from the germline V gene (reference sequence).

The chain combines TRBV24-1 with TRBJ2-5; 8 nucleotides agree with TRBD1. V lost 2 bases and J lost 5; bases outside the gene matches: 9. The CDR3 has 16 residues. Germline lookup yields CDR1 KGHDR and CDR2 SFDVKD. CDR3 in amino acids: CATSDSTTGAVETQYF. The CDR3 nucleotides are TGTGCCACCAGTGATTCGACGACAGGGGCGGTGGAGACCCAGTACTTC.

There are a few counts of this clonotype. CDR3 bases: TGTGCCAGCAGTCCCAGGGGACTAGCGGGGGGCGAGCAGTACTTC. This sequence encodes CASSPRGLAGGEQYF. The chain recombines TRBV12-3 or TRBV12-4 with TRBJ2-7; the match to TRBD2 covers 15 bases. The V segment lost 5 bases and the J segment 6 bases; nucleotides outside the gene matches: 5. The CDR3 is made up of 15 amino acids.

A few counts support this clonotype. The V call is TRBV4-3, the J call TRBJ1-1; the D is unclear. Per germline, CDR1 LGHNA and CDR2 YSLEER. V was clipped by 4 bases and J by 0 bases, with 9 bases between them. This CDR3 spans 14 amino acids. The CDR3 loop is CASSPTPMNTEAFF. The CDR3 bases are TGCGCCAGCAGCCCGACACCCATGAACACTGAAGCTTTCTTT.

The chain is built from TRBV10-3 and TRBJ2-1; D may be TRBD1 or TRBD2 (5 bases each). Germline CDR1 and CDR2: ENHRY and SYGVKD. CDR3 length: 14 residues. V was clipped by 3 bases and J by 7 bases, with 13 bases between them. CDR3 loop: CAISDLGPMNEQFF. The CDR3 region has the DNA TGTGCCATCAGTGATTTGGGACCGATGAATGAGCAGTTCTTC.

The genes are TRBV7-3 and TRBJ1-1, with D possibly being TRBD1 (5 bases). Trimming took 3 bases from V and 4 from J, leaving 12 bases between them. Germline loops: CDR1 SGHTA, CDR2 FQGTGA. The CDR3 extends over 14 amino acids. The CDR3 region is CASSLGGESTEAFF. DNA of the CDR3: TGTGCCAGCAGCTTGGGAGGGGAAAGCACTGAAGCTTTCTTT.